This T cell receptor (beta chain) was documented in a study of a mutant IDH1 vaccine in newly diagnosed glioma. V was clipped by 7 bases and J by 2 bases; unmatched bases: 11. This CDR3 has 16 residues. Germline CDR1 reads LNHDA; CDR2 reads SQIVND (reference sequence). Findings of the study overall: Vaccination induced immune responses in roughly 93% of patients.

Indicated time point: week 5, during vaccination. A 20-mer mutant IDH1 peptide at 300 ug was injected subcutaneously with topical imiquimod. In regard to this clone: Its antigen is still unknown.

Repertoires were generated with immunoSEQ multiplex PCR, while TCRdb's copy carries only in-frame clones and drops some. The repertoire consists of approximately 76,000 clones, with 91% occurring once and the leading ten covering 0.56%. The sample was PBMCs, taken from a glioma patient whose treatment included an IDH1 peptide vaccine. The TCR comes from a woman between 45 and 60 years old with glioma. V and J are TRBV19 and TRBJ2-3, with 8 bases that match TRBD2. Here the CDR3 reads CASTPGPGLVTDTQYF. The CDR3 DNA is TGTGCCAGTACCCCAGGCCCGGGACTAGTCACAGATACGCAGTATTTT.